This is a list of T cell receptor beta chains from one sample in a study of technical replicates of blood from a few donors. Produced via immunoSEQ multiplex PCR; TCRdb's table is partial and in-frame only. The sample holds tens of thousands of clones, roughly 84% seen once. Input material: PBMCs. Source of these receptors: a human donor in good health. Some clones in this sample may be carry-over from other donors' samples. The CDR3 runs from the conserved cysteine through the conserved F or W. D genes are given only for firm matches. Size is stated for part of the rows, as once, few or many counts, or as a class when the clone is expanded.

V gene	clone size	J gene	D gene	CDR3 protein	CDR3 DNA
TRBV29-1	-	TRBJ1-2	-	CSARGGPNYGYTF	TGCAGCGCCCGGGGGGGCCCGAACTATGGCTACACCTTC
TRBV7-3	-	TRBJ2-1	TRBD2	CASSQMGLADIYNEQFF	TGTGCCAGCAGCCAGATGGGACTAGCGGACATCTACAATGAGCAGTTCTTC
TRBV7-2	once	TRBJ2-5	TRBD2	CASSSGHGTSGWETQYF	TGTGCCAGCAGTTCGGGTCACGGGACTAGCGGATGGGAGACCCAGTACTTC
TRBV7-8	-	TRBJ1-4	-	CASSLVGGNEKLFF	TGTGCCAGCAGCTTAGTTGGAGGGAATGAAAAACTGTTTTTT
TRBV6-6	-	TRBJ2-7	TRBD2	CASSYLGTSGTYEQYF	TGTGCCAGCAGTTACCTAGGGACTAGCGGGACTTACGAGCAGTACTTC
TRBV19	-	TRBJ2-3	-	CASSGGGAADTQYF	TGTGCCAGTAGTGGAGGGGGGGCAGCAGATACGCAGTATTTT
TRBV21-1	-	TRBJ2-1	-	CASSNGAGGNYNEQFF	TGTGCCAGCAGCAACGGGGCGGGAGGAAACTACAATGAGCAGTTCTTC
TRBV5-1	-	TRBJ2-3	TRBD2	CASRSGRADTQYF	TGCGCCAGCCGTAGCGGGAGGGCAGATACGCAGTATTTT
TRBV4-1	-	TRBJ2-7	-	CASSQGTGTYEQYF	TGCGCCAGCAGCCAAGGTACAGGGACCTACGAGCAGTACTTC
TRBV18	-	TRBJ2-1	TRBD2	CASSPLASGGNYNEQFF	TGTGCCAGCTCACCACTGGCTAGCGGGGGGAACTACAATGAGCAGTTCTTC
TRBV7-6	-	TRBJ2-7	TRBD2	CASSRTSIRNYEQYF	TGTGCCAGCAGCCGGACTAGTATACGGAACTACGAGCAGTACTTC
TRBV5-4	-	TRBJ1-1	-	CASSKGQRNTEAFF	TGTGCCAGCAGCAAAGGACAGAGAAACACTGAAGCTTTCTTT
TRBV9	-	TRBJ1-2	-	CASSPHGGGANYGYTF	TGTGCCAGCAGCCCACATGGGGGCGGTGCTAACTATGGCTACACCTTC
TRBV7-8	-	TRBJ1-2	TRBD1	CASSLTGASYTF	TGTGCCAGCAGCTTAACAGGGGCAAGCTACACCTTC
TRBV4-1	-	TRBJ2-1	TRBD2	CASSQDSGGAVNEQFF	TGCGCCAGCAGCCAAGATAGCGGGGGGGCCGTAAATGAGCAGTTCTTC
TRBV5-6	-	TRBJ2-3	-	CASSPSPGTDTQYF	TGTGCCAGCAGCCCATCCCCAGGCACAGATACGCAGTATTTT
TRBV30	few	TRBJ2-7	-	CAGKYGSYEQYF	TGTGCCGGGAAGTACGGGTCCTACGAGCAGTACTTC
TRBV4-1	-	TRBJ1-5	TRBD1	CASSQDGRTGNSNQPQHF	TGCGCCAGCAGCCAAGATGGTAGGACAGGGAATAGCAATCAGCCCCAGCATTTT
TRBV30	-	TRBJ2-7	TRBD1	CAWRDRDRGLYEQYF	TGTGCCTGGAGGGACCGGGACAGGGGGCTCTACGAGCAGTACTTC
TRBV6-4	-	TRBJ2-2	TRBD1	CASSDSLGGELDRGKPQNTGELFF	TGTGCCAGCAGTGACTCACTGGGGGGCGAGTTGGACAGGGGGAAACCCCAGAACACCGGGGAGCTGTTTTTT
TRBV13	-	TRBJ2-4	-	CASSLVPKNIQYF	TGTGCCAGCAGCTTAGTCCCGAAAAACATTCAGTACTTC
TRBV6-5	-	TRBJ2-1	TRBD1	CASSYQRAGGNNEQFF	TGTGCCAGCAGTTACCAAAGGGCAGGGGGCAACAATGAGCAGTTCTTC
TRBV6-4	once	TRBJ2-5	-	CASSDTLGGSGTQYF	TGTGCCAGCAGTGACACTCTCGGTGGTTCCGGGACCCAGTACTTC
TRBV27	-	TRBJ1-2	TRBD1	CASSLSGTGALYGYTF	TGTGCCAGCAGTTTATCCGGGACAGGGGCGCTCTATGGCTACACCTTC
TRBV27	-	TRBJ1-2	-	CASSFGSGGYTF	TGTGCCAGCAGTTTTGGGTCAGGAGGCTACACCTTC
TRBV30	-	TRBJ2-7	-	CAWSVRGYEQYF	TGTGCCTGGAGTGTACGGGGATACGAGCAGTACTTC
TRBV6-1	-	TRBJ2-7	TRBD1	CASTPGQGNSYEQYF	TGTGCCAGCACCCCGGGACAGGGGAACTCCTACGAGCAGTACTTC
TRBV5-6	-	TRBJ2-1	TRBD2	CASSLTSSGGYNEQFF	TGTGCCAGCAGCTTGACGTCTAGCGGGGGGTACAATGAGCAGTTCTTC
TRBV9	once	TRBJ1-4	-	CASSGPNTGSNEKLFF	TGTGCCAGCAGCGGACCGAACACAGGGTCTAATGAAAAACTGTTTTTT
TRBV18	-	TRBJ2-4	TRBD2	CASSQYGRAGNIQYF	TGTGCCAGCTCACAATACGGGAGGGCCGGGAACATTCAGTACTTC
TRBV6-1	-	TRBJ2-3	-	CASTGYVGDTQYF	TGTGCCAGCACGGGGTATGTCGGGGATACGCAGTATTTT
TRBV11-1	-	TRBJ2-7	TRBD1	CASSRATGTGAYEQYF	TGTGCCAGCAGCAGAGCTACCGGGACAGGAGCCTACGAGCAGTACTTC
TRBV6-1	-	TRBJ2-1	-	CASSDYPYNEQFF	TGTGCCAGCAGTGACTACCCCTACAATGAGCAGTTCTTC
TRBV7-9	few	TRBJ1-3	-	CASSLAEGQARDF	TGTGCCAGCAGCTTAGCCGAAGGACAAGCTAGAGATTTT
TRBV14	-	TRBJ1-5	TRBD1	CASSQDQTRQGHQPQHF	TGTGCCAGCAGCCAAGATCAAACGCGACAGGGGCACCAGCCCCAGCATTTT
TRBV10-1	-	TRBJ1-5	TRBD1	CANLRDRDNQPQHF	TGCGCCAACCTCCGGGACAGGGACAATCAGCCCCAGCATTTT
TRBV5-1	-	TRBJ1-2	-	CASSAGGARAEGYTF	TGCGCCAGCAGCGCCGGGGGGGCGCGCGCAGAGGGCTACACCTTC
TRBV7-9	-	TRBJ1-2	-	CASTLSGINYGYTF	TGTGCCAGCACCTTATCAGGGATTAACTATGGCTACACCTTC